One and the same sample provided the 22 T cell receptor beta chains below, sequenced in a study of identifying expanded T cells in peripheral blood. Sequencing was performed with immunoSEQ multiplex PCR; in TCRdb, only in-frame clones are kept and a portion is missing. The sample comprises just over 90,000 clones, around nine tenths of which are singletons, and about 4.2% rests with the top ten. What was sequenced was blood. The receptors were gathered from a person aged 18 to 70 in good health.

V usage is TRBV6-5 and J usage is TRBJ2-7; 10 nucleotides line up with TRBD1. Trimming at V came to 2 bases and at J to 2 bases, leaving 6 bases not matched to a gene. Germline V lookup: CDR1 MNHEY, CDR2 SVGAGI. The CDR3 covers 16 residues. This CDR3 is CASSYQSTGGPYEQYF. Written as DNA, the CDR3 is TGTGCCAGCAGTTACCAGTCGACAGGGGGCCCCTACGAGCAGTACTTC.

This chain joins TRBV19 and TRBJ1-5, with 7 bases that match TRBD1. The CDR3 has 13 residues. Germline CDR1 LNHDA, CDR2 SQIVND (reference sequence). V dropped 7 bases and J dropped 7; count of bases not matched to a gene: 7. The CDR3 protein is CASMQTGPQPQHF. Written as DNA, the CDR3 is TGTGCCAGTATGCAGACAGGGCCCCAGCCCCAGCATTTT. The complete variable domain, with remaining parts taken from reference TRBV19 and TRBJ1-5, reads DGGITQSPKYLFRKEGQNVTLSCEQNLNHDAMYWYRQDPGQGLRLIYYSQIVNDFQKGDIAEGYSVSREKKESFPLTVTSAQKNPTAFYLCASMQTGPQPQHFGDGTRLSIL.

The rearrangement joins TRBV2 to TRBJ2-2, with TRBD1 as a possible D gene (6 bases). CDR3 size: 14 residues. V lost 4 bases and J lost 6, with 12 bases in between. Germline V gene lookup returns CDR1 SNHLY and CDR2 FYNNEI. CDR3 sequence: CASSGSRGPGELFF. The CDR3 nucleotides are TGTGCCAGCAGTGGGAGCAGGGGCCCCGGGGAGCTGTTTTTT.

The rearrangement links TRBV6-6 to TRBJ1-1, with D unresolved. Looked up from germline, CDR1 is MNHNY and CDR2 is SVGAGI (reference sequence). The CDR3 runs to 14 residues. The V gene lost 2 bases and the J gene lost 1 base, with 8 bases spanning the gap. The CDR3 is CASSYVGRNTEAFF. In DNA form, the CDR3 reads TGTGCCAGCAGTTACGTCGGCAGGAACACTGAAGCTTTCTTT.

This clone was observed once. The chain joins TRBV6-1 to TRBJ2-3; 10 nucleotides agree with TRBD1. Looked up from germline, CDR1 is MNHNS and CDR2 is SASEGT. The CDR3 runs to 14 residues. V lost 1 base and J lost 5; bases outside the gene matches: 0. CDR3: CASSEGTGGDTQYF. CDR3 DNA: TGTGCCAGCAGTGAAGGGACAGGGGGAGATACGCAGTATTTT.

This clone appeared a few times. This rearrangement joins TRBV6-5 to TRBJ2-7; D gene ambiguous. The V end was cut by 6 bases, the J end by 7 bases, with 7 bases between. Germline CDR1 MNHEY, CDR2 SVGAGI. This CDR3 region has 10 residues. This CDR3 is CASSQPEQYF. The CDR3 region has the DNA TGTGCCAGCAGCCAGCCTGAGCAGTACTTC.

The chain couples TRBV2 to TRBJ2-1, with 14 bases matching TRBD2. Germline CDR1 is SNHLY and CDR2 is FYNNEI. This CDR3 is 12 amino acids long. This CDR3 reads CATSGGAHEQFF. CDR3 DNA: TGTGCGACTAGCGGGGGGGCTCATGAGCAGTTCTTC.

CDR3 protein: CASSPTGGDQPQHF. The DNA for the CDR3 is TGTGCCAGCAGTCCGACAGGGGGGGATCAGCCCCAGCATTTT. The V gene is TRBV28, the J gene TRBJ1-5, with 9 positions matching TRBD1. This CDR3 has 14 amino acids. Germline V lookup: CDR1 MDHEN, CDR2 SYDVKM. Trimming took 5 bases from V and 5 from J; bases not matched to a gene: 4.

This rearrangement joins TRBV5-1 to TRBJ2-7; 11 bases are a match to TRBD2. The CDR3 is 17 amino acids. Germline values: CDR1 SGHRS, CDR2 YFSETQ. Trimming cost V 3 bases and J 0 bases; bases outside gene matches: 8. The CDR3 sequence: CASSWTTSGITSYEQYF. The CDR3 DNA follows: TGCGCCAGCAGCTGGACGACTAGCGGGATTACCTCCTACGAGCAGTACTTC.

Here the CDR3 reads CATVRGQGYNEQFF. The DNA for the CDR3 is TGTGCCACCGTCCGAGGACAGGGTTACAATGAGCAGTTCTTC. The chain is built from TRBV6-6 and TRBJ2-1; 8 positions agree with TRBD1. The CDR3 length is 14 residues. The germline CDR1 and CDR2 sequences are MNHNY and SVGAGI (reference sequence). Unmatched junction bases numbered 9, after V lost 10 bases and J lost 4 bases.

The chain links TRBV6-5 to TRBJ2-3; 12 nucleotides align to TRBD2. With V trimmed by 2 bases and J by 6 bases, 3 bases remained unmatched. Germline V lookup: CDR1 MNHEY, CDR2 SVGAGI. This CDR3 region has 15 residues. CDR3 protein: CASSYGLAGRDTQYF. The CDR3 DNA reads as TGTGCCAGCAGTTACGGACTAGCGGGGAGGGATACGCAGTATTTT.

V usage is TRBV5-6 and J usage is TRBJ2-5; 8 bases are a match to TRBD1. Unmatched junction bases numbered 7, after V lost 0 bases and J lost 0 bases. The CDR3 covers 17 residues. The V gene's germline CDR1 is SGHDT and CDR2 YYEEEE. The CDR3 DNA reads as TGTGCCAGCAGCTTGGCCCCCCCGACAGGGGACCAAGAGACCCAGTACTTC. Its protein is CASSLAPPTGDQETQYF. The complete variable domain, with remaining parts taken from reference TRBV5-6 and TRBJ2-5, reads DAGVTQSPTHLIKTRGQQVTLRCSPKSGHDTVSWYQQALGQGPQFIFQYYEEEERQRGNFPDRFSGHQFPNYSSELNVNALLLGDSALYLCASSLAPPTGDQETQYFGPGTRLLVL.

This sequence joins TRBV2 and TRBJ2-7; D gene ambiguous. CDR1 is SNHLY and CDR2 is FYNNEI in the germline V gene. This CDR3 region has 11 residues. Trimming left V 6 bases short and J 6 bases short, with 9 bases between. The chain's CDR3 is CASRESGEQYF. The CDR3 bases are TGTGCCAGCAGGGAATCCGGCGAGCAGTACTTC.

In nucleotides, the CDR3 is TGCGCCAGCAAAGATCCGGGACCGGAAGGCTACACCTTC. Amino acids: CASKDPGPEGYTF. The rearrangement uses TRBV5-1 and TRBJ1-2, with D perhaps matching TRBD1 (5 bases). Trimming stripped 6 bases from V and 8 bases from J, with 17 bases between. Germline CDR1 and CDR2: SGHRS and YFSETQ. There are 13 residues in the CDR3.

The table lists this clone with a few counts. V usage is TRBV5-6 and J usage is TRBJ1-2, with D possibly being TRBD1 (6 bases). Trimming stripped 4 bases from V and 7 bases from J, with 14 bases between. CDR1 is SGHDT, CDR2 YYEEEE, per germline. The CDR3 has 13 amino acids. The CDR3 spells CASSPQGGVGYTF. The CDR3 bases are TGTGCCAGCAGCCCCCAAGGGGGGGTTGGCTACACCTTC.

V gene TRBV18 combines with J gene TRBJ2-1, with 11 bases lining up with TRBD2. With V trimmed by 8 bases and J by 5 bases, 8 bases remained unmatched. Per germline, CDR1 KGHSH and CDR2 LQKENI. CDR3 length: 15 residues. CDR3 protein: CASRILAGEDNEQFF. CDR3 coding DNA: TGTGCCAGCAGAATACTAGCGGGAGAGGACAATGAGCAGTTCTTC.

This chain joins TRBV29-1 and TRBJ1-4; a weak D match, TRBD1 (6 bases). The V end was cut by 5 bases, the J end by 0 bases, with 10 bases between. Germline CDR1 and CDR2: SQVTM and ANQGSEA. The CDR3 spans 14 residues. Written as DNA, the CDR3 is TGCAGCGTTCAAGGGGGGGCAACTAATGAAAAACTGTTTTTT. This sequence encodes CSVQGGATNEKLFF.

The chain uses TRBV6-5 and TRBJ1-6; TRBD1 aligns across 7 bases. After removal of 2 bases from V and 10 bases from J, the junction contained 8 bases not matched to a gene. The CDR3 is 15 residues long. The germline gives CDR1 MNHEY, CDR2 SVGAGI. The CDR3 nucleotides read TGTGCCAGCAGTTACGGAGGGGGCGTCAACTCACCCCTCCACTTT. Its translation is CASSYGGGVNSPLHF.

V usage is TRBV10-3 and J usage is TRBJ2-7; TRBD1 might be the D (6 bases). The CDR3 extends over 13 amino acids. V lost 4 bases, J lost 0 bases, and 7 bases lay in between. Germline values: CDR1 ENHRY, CDR2 SYGVKD. The chain's CDR3 is CAISGTASYEQYF. The CDR3 DNA reads as TGTGCCATCAGTGGGACAGCCTCCTACGAGCAGTACTTC.

As DNA, the CDR3 is TGTGCCAGCAGCTCTGGAAGGGACAGGGCGGGGGAGCAGTACTTC. Translation: CASSSGRDRAGEQYF. The chain has TRBV4-2 and TRBJ2-7; 9 bases align to TRBD1. Germline V CDR1 and CDR2: LGHNA, YNFKEQ. Trimming removed 5 bases from V and 7 bases from J; junction bases left unmatched: 12. This CDR3 has 15 amino acids.

The rearrangement joins TRBV18 to TRBJ2-1; the D gene is possibly TRBD1 (6 bases). The length of the CDR3 is 12 residues. Trimming removed 2 bases from V and 7 bases from J, with 6 bases in between. The germline CDR1 and CDR2 sequences are KGHSH and LQKENI. DNA of the CDR3: TGTGCCAGCTCACCAGACAGGAATGAGCAGTTCTTC. Translation: CASSPDRNEQFF. Using reference TRBV18 and TRBJ2-1 for the parts outside the CDR3, the full variable domain is NAGVMQNPRHLVRRRGQEARLRCSPMKGHSHVYWYRQLPEEGLKFMVYLQKENIIDESGMPKERFSAEFPKEGPSILRIQQVVRGDSAAYFCASSPDRNEQFFGPGTRLTVL.

The chain has TRBV5-1 and TRBJ1-4; D is unclear. Trimming took 4 bases from V and 0 from J, leaving 10 bases between them. From germline, CDR1 is SGHRS and CDR2 YFSETQ. CDR3 length: 15 amino acids. In DNA, the CDR3 is TGCGCCAGCAGCCCCCTCGGTGCAACTAATGAAAAACTGTTTTTT. As protein: CASSPLGATNEKLFF. Combining the CDR3 with reference TRBV5-1 and TRBJ1-4 gives the whole variable domain KAGVTQTPRYLIKTRGQQVTLSCSPISGHRSVSWYQQTPGQGLQFLFEYFSETQRNKGNFPGRFSGRQFSNSRSEMNVSTLELGDSALYLCASSPLGATNEKLFFGSGTQLSVL.